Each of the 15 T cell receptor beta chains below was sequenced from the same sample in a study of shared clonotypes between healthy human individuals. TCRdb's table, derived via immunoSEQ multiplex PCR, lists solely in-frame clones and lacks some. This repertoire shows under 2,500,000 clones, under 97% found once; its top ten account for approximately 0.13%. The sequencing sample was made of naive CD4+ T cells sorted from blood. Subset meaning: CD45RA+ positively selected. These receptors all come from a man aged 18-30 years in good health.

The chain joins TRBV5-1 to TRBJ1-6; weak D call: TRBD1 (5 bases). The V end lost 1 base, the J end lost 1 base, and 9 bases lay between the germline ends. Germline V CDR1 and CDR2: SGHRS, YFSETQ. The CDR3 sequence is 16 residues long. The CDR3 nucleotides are TGCGCCAGCAGCTTGCAGGGTACGTCCTATAATTCACCCCTCCACTTT. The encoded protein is CASSLQGTSYNSPLHF.

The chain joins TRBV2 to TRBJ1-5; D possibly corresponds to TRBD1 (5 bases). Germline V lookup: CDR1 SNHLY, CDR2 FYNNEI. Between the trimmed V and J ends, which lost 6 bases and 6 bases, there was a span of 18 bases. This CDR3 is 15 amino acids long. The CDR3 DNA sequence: TGTGCCAGCAGCTCGGACACTGGCGGGGGTCAGCCCCAGCATTTT. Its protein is CASSSDTGGGQPQHF.

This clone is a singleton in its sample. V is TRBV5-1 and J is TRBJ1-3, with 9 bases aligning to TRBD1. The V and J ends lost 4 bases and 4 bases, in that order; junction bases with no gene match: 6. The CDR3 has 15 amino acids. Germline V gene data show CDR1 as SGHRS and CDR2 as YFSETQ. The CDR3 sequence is CASSPGTGTGNTIYF. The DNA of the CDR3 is TGCGCCAGCAGCCCCGGGACAGGGACCGGAAACACCATATATTTT.

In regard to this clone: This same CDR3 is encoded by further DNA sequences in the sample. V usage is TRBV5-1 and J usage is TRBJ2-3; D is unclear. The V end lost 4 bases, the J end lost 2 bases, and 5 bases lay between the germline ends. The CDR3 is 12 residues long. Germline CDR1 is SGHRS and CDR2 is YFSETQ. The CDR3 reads CASSLPTDTQYF. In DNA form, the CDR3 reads TGCGCCAGCAGCCTCCCCACAGATACGCAGTATTTT.

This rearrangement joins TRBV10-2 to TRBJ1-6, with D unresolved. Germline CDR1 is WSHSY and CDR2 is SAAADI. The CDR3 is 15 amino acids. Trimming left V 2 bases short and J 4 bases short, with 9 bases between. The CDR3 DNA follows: TGCGCCAGCAGTGAGCTAGAAACATATAATTCACCCCTCCACTTT. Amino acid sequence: CASSELETYNSPLHF.

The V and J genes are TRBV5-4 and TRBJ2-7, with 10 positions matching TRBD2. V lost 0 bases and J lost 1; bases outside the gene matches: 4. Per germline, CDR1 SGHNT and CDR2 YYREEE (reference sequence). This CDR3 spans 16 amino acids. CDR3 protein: CASSLDSSGSSYEQYF. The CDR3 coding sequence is TGTGCCAGCAGCTTGGATTCTAGCGGGAGTTCCTACGAGCAGTACTTC.

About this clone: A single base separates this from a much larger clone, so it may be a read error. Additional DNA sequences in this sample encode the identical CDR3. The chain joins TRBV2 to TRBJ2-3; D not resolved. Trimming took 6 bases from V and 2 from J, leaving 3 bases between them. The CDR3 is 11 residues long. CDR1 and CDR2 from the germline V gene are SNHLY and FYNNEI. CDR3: CASSYTDTQYF. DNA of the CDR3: TGTGCCAGCAGCTACACAGATACGCAGTATTTT.

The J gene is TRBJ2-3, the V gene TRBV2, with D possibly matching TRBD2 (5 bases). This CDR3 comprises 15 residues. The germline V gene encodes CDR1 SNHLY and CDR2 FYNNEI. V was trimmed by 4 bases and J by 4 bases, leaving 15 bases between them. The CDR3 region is CASSVDSTRADTQYF. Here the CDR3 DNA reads TGTGCCAGCAGTGTCGATTCAACTAGAGCAGATACGCAGTATTTT.

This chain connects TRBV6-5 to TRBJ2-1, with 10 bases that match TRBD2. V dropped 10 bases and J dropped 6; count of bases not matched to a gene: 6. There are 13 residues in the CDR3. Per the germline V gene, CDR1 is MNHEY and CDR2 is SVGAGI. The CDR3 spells CATRRTSGNEQFF. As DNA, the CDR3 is TGTGCCACCAGAAGGACTAGCGGCAATGAGCAGTTCTTC.

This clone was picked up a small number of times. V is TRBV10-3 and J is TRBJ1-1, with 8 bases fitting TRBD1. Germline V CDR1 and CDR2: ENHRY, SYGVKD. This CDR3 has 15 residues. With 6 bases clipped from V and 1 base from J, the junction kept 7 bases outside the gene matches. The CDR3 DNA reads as TGTGCCATCAGCAAATCGGACAGGGCGAACACTGAAGCTTTCTTT. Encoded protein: CAISKSDRANTEAFF.

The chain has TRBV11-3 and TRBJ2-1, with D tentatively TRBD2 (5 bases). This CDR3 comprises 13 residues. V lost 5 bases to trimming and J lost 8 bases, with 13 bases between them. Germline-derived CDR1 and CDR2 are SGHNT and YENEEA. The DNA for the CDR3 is TGTGCCAGCAGCCCCCCGGACGGGGATGAGCAGTTCTTC. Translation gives CASSPPDGDEQFF.

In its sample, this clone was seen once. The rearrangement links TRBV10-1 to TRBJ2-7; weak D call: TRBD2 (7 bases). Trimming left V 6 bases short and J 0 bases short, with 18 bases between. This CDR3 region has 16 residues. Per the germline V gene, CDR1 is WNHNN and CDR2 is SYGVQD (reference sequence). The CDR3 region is CASRTFRGASSYEQYF. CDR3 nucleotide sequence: TGCGCCAGCAGGACCTTTCGGGGGGCGAGCTCCTACGAGCAGTACTTC.

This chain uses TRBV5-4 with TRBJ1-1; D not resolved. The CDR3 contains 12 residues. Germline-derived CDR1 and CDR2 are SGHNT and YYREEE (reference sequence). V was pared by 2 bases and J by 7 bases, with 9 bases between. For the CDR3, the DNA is TGTGCCAGCAGCTTTGGGTCGGGTGAAGCTTTCTTT. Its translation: CASSFGSGEAFF.

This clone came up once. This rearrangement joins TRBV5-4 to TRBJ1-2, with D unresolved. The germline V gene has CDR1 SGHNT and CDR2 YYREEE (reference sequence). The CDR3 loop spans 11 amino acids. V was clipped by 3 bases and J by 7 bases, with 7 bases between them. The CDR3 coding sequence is TGTGCCAGCAGCTCGTTAACTGGCTACACCTTC. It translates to CASSSLTGYTF.

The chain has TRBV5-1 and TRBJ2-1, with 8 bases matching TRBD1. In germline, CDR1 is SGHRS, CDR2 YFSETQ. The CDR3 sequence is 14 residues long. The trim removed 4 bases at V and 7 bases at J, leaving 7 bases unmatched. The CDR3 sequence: CASSPRQGRNEQFF. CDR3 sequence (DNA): TGCGCCAGCAGCCCAAGACAGGGGAGGAATGAGCAGTTCTTC.